This entry is about one T cell receptor (beta chain). The data are from a study of blood T cell repertoires in COVID-19. Original analysis: It was from reference gene primer amplification that nucleated cell counts were estimated. Repertoires were generated with immunoSEQ multiplex PCR, while TCRdb's copy carries only in-frame clones and drops some. Clone size and V and J calls were adopted from that table, with D and trimming inferred from the DNA. The table lists some 270,000 clones, about 90% of them singletons, with 2.1% in the top ten. The CDR3 is made up of 20 amino acids. The J segment lost 0 bases and the V segment lost 1 base, leaving 16 bases of the junction unmatched. CDR1 and CDR2 (germline): LGHNT, FRNRAP.

Specimen: peripheral blood. This clonotype was obtained from a woman aged 55-69 years with COVID-19, enrolled during active disease. This rearrangement joins TRBV12-5 to TRBJ2-3, with 7 bases matching TRBD2. The CDR3 loop reads CASGLGTLLASGHSTDTQYF. CDR3 DNA sequence: TGTGCTAGTGGTTTGGGAACCCTTCTGGCTAGCGGACACAGCACAGATACGCAGTATTTT.